The next 17 T cell receptor beta chains were all read from a single sample in a study of beta chain features in type 1 diabetes (dated by TCRdb to 2016 to 2019). Paper-wide results and their limitations: In all four CD4+ subsets, TCRB CDR3 length was moderately but significantly shorter in type 1 diabetes patients.

These receptors' targets are unknown. Receptor amplification or capture employed the immunoSEQ multiplex PCR assay. The High Capacity cDNA Reverse Transcription Kit was used to reverse transcribe all of the isolated RNA, meaning that expressed TCRB transcripts were what got sequenced. What TCRdb holds here is the immuneACCESS table cut down to in-frame rearrangements. Part of the clones is not present; checked against another copy, under half of the missing clones reflect an unresolved V gene, and the others are unexplained. The sample includes tens of thousands of clones, with nearly 50% observed a single time. The ten largest make up around 0.72% of the sample. Sequenced input: central memory CD4+ T cells from blood. The receptors here all came from a man younger than 45 with type 1 diabetes.

In its sample, this clone was seen a few times. The chain joins TRBV6-5 to TRBJ1-1; no reliable D call. Germline V CDR1 and CDR2: MNHEY, SVGAGI. Trimming cost V 2 bases and J 1 base, with 14 bases left between them. This CDR3 is built from 16 residues. CDR3 in amino acids: CASSYSGRTTNTEAFF. Written as DNA, the CDR3 is TGTGCCAGCAGTTACAGTGGCAGGACTACGAACACTGAAGCTTTCTTT.

In its sample, this clone was seen a few times. This sequence joins TRBV5-1 and TRBJ2-3; D not resolved. From germline, CDR1 is SGHRS and CDR2 YFSETQ. The CDR3 length is 12 residues. V was trimmed by 2 bases and J by 4 bases, leaving 5 bases between them. CDR3 region: CASSFNSDTQYF. CDR3 DNA sequence: TGCGCCAGCAGCTTCAATTCAGATACGCAGTATTTT.

The chain employs TRBV7-8 and TRBJ2-1, with D uncertain. V lost 6 bases and J 3 bases, leaving 12 bases between the germline ends. CDR3 length equals 14 residues. Germline V gives CDR1 SGHVS, CDR2 FQNEAQ. The DNA for the CDR3 is TGTGCCAGCAGTCCTACGGAGAACTACAATGAGCAGTTCTTC. Translated: CASSPTENYNEQFF.

This chain uses TRBV11-2 with TRBJ2-7, with TRBD2 as a possible D gene (6 bases). Looked up from germline, CDR1 is SGHAT and CDR2 is FQNNGV. Trimming took off 5 bases at V and 5 bases at J, with 19 bases between the two ends. This CDR3 has 15 residues. The CDR3 sequence is CASSPSWGGPNEQYF. The CDR3 DNA follows: TGTGCCAGCAGCCCTAGTTGGGGAGGTCCAAACGAGCAGTACTTC.

In this sample, this clone turned up a few times. V is TRBV18 and J is TRBJ2-6; the match to TRBD2 covers 7 bases. The CDR3 covers 18 residues. V was pared by 3 bases and J by 0 bases, with 8 bases of the junction left unmatched. Germline loops: CDR1 KGHSH, CDR2 LQKENI. The CDR3 reads CASSPTGGARSGANVLTF. The CDR3 region has the DNA TGTGCCAGCTCACCCACGGGAGGAGCTCGCTCTGGGGCCAACGTCCTGACTTTC.

V gene TRBV29-1 combines with J gene TRBJ2-1; 12 bases line up with TRBD2. With V trimmed by 7 bases and J by 3 bases, 13 bases remained unmatched. The CDR3 sequence is 17 residues long. The germline V gene has CDR1 SQVTM and CDR2 ANQGSEA. This chain's CDR3 is CSAKTSGSSLLYNEQFF. The CDR3 bases are TGCAGCGCCAAGACTAGCGGGAGTAGCCTCCTCTACAATGAGCAGTTCTTC.

The V call is TRBV4-3, the J call TRBJ1-1; D possibly corresponds to TRBD1 (6 bases). The germline CDR1 and CDR2 sequences are LGHNA and YSLEER. The CDR3 length is 14 residues. Trimming took 6 bases from V and 4 from J, leaving 15 bases between them. Here the CDR3 reads CASSPLTGGTEAFF. The CDR3 bases are TGCGCCAGCAGTCCCTTGACAGGAGGCACTGAAGCTTTCTTT.

This chain connects TRBV12-5 to TRBJ1-2; 9 bases are shared with TRBD1. V trimming: 6 bases; J trimming: 3 bases; junction bases outside the gene matches: 5. This CDR3 is built from 14 residues. Germline loops: CDR1 LGHNT, CDR2 FRNRAP. The CDR3 region has the DNA TGTGCTAGTGGAAAACAGGGGGCGGACTATGGCTACACCTTC. Translated: CASGKQGADYGYTF. Drawing the rest from reference TRBV12-5 and TRBJ1-2, the complete variable domain is DARVTQTPRHKVTEMGQEVTMRCQPILGHNTVFWYRQTMMQGLELLAYFRNRAPLDDSGMPKDRFSAEMPDATLATLKIQPSEPRDSAVYFCASGKQGADYGYTFGSGTRLTVV.

This clone is a singleton in its sample. This chain connects TRBV7-2 to TRBJ2-4; possible D gene TRBD1, 5 bases. Trimming took 5 bases from V and 4 from J, leaving 15 bases between them. Germline-derived CDR1 and CDR2 are SGHTA and FQGNSA. The CDR3 is 15 residues long. CDR3 residues: CASSLSPGIKNIQYF. The CDR3 DNA follows: TGTGCCAGCAGCCTAAGCCCAGGGATTAAAAACATTCAGTACTTC.

V and J are TRBV19 and TRBJ1-5, with 12 bases lining up with TRBD1. V dropped 5 bases and J dropped 11; count of bases not matched to a gene: 19. The germline gives CDR1 LNHDA, CDR2 SQIVND (reference sequence). CDR3 length: 18 amino acids. The CDR3 coding sequence is TGTGCCAGTAGTGGCCGGGACAGGGGGCAAGGGGAAGCTTCGTCCCAGCATTTT. This gives the protein CASSGRDRGQGEASSQHF. Supplemented by reference TRBV19 and TRBJ1-5, the full variable domain reads DGGITQSPKYLFRKEGQNVTLSCEQNLNHDAMYWYRQDPGQGLRLIYYSQIVNDFQKGDIAEGYSVSREKKESFPLTVTSAQKNPTAFYLCASSGRDRGQGEASSQHFGDGTRLSIL.

V and J are TRBV6-1 and TRBJ2-7; 12 nucleotides match TRBD2. V was clipped by 4 bases and J by 2 bases; unmatched bases: 3. This CDR3 region has 15 residues. Germline V lookup: CDR1 MNHNS, CDR2 SASEGT. The CDR3 nucleotides read TGTGCCAGCAGTGTGACTAGCGGGGGACCCTACGAGCAGTACTTC. It yields the protein CASSVTSGGPYEQYF.

The chain is built from TRBV4-2 and TRBJ1-2; D is unresolved. This CDR3 has 14 residues. Germline V gene lookup returns CDR1 LGHNA and CDR2 YNFKEQ. Trimming cost V 0 bases and J 4 bases, with 9 bases left between them. CDR3 coding DNA: TGTGCCAGCAGCCAAGATCTGCAGTCCTATGGCTACACCTTC. Its translation is CASSQDLQSYGYTF.

At least ten counts were recorded for this clone. The V gene is TRBV30, the J gene TRBJ2-2; a weak D match, TRBD2 (5 bases). CDR3 length: 13 amino acids. Germline CDR1 is GTSNPN and CDR2 is SVGIG (reference sequence). V was shortened by 3 bases and J by 6 bases, with 11 bases between the two germline ends. In DNA form, the CDR3 reads TGTGCCTGGAGCGAACTAGTGCCCGGGGAGCTGTTTTTT. Its translation: CAWSELVPGELFF.

The V gene is TRBV7-2, the J gene TRBJ2-1, with 8 bases lining up with TRBD2. Germline values: CDR1 SGHTA, CDR2 FQGNSA. Trimming at V came to 1 base and at J to 5 bases, leaving 4 bases not matched to a gene. The CDR3 is 15 residues long. The DNA for the CDR3 is TGTGCCAGCAGCTTAGGGACTAGCATACACAATGAGCAGTTCTTC. Translating it yields CASSLGTSIHNEQFF. The full variable domain, in which reference TRBV7-2 and TRBJ2-1 provide the parts outside the CDR3, is GAGVSQSPSNKVTEKGKDVELRCDPISGHTALYWYRQSLGQGLEFLIYFQGNSAPDKSGLPSDRFSAERTGGSVSTLTIQRTQQEDSAVYLCASSLGTSIHNEQFFGPGTRLTVL.

V gene TRBV30 combines with J gene TRBJ2-3; TRBD2 matches at 13 bases. V shed 4 bases, J shed 6 bases, and the junction held 19 bases outside the gene matches. The CDR3 runs to 19 residues. Germline loops: CDR1 GTSNPN, CDR2 SVGIG (reference sequence). This chain's CDR3 is CAWTSTGRTSGRAWDTQYF. The CDR3 DNA follows: TGTGCCTGGACCTCAACAGGGAGAACTAGCGGGAGGGCCTGGGATACGCAGTATTTT.

CDR3 sequence (DNA): TGTGCCTGGAGGCGGACAGGAGGGGAAAAACTGTTTTTT. Protein product: CAWRRTGGEKLFF. The chain carries TRBV30 and TRBJ1-4; 7 nucleotides agree with TRBD1. From germline, CDR1 is GTSNPN and CDR2 SVGIG (reference sequence). CDR3 length: 13 amino acids. The V gene end was trimmed by 3 bases and the J gene end by 8 bases; junction bases not matched to a gene: 6.

This rearrangement joins TRBV7-9 to TRBJ2-2; D is undetermined. The V end was cut by 4 bases, the J end by 6 bases, with 9 bases between. Germline loops: CDR1 SEHNR, CDR2 FQNEAQ (reference sequence). The CDR3 consists of 13 residues. The CDR3 reads CASSSDTAGELFF. CDR3 coding DNA: TGTGCCAGCAGCTCCGACACGGCCGGGGAGCTGTTTTTT.